Listed below are T cell receptor beta chains from one sample, sequenced in a study of blood T cell repertoires in COVID-19. Libraries were prepared by immunoSEQ multiplex PCR; TCRdb keeps only in-frame clonotypes and omits some of them. The sample has some 57,000 clones, about 90% seen once. Sequencing used peripheral blood. The receptors were sampled from a man in his forties or fifties with active COVID-19. Both conserved end residues are part of each CDR3. The D gene is left open where the match is weak. Some rows mark clone size as missing; the rest say once, few, many or name a class of expanded clone.

NA,TRBJ2-6,TRBV7-9,NA,CASSSGEWRNSGANVLTF,TGTGCCAGCAGTAGCGGAGAATGGAGAAACTCTGGGGCCAACGTCCTGACTTTC
NA,TRBJ2-7,TRBV25-1,NA,CASSSTGSYEQYF,TGTGCCAGCAGTTCTACAGGATCCTACGAGCAGTACTTC
NA,TRBJ2-5,TRBV2,NA,CASSEGLSWETQYF,TGTGCCAGCAGTGAAGGACTCAGCTGGGAGACCCAGTACTTC
NA,TRBJ2-2,TRBV27,NA,CASSFEKNTGELFF,TGTGCCAGCAGTTTTGAGAAGAACACCGGGGAGCTGTTTTTT
TRBD2,TRBJ2-5,TRBV5-1,NA,CASSLGIGGGSETQYF,TGCGCCAGCAGCTTGGGAATCGGCGGGGGTTCAGAGACCCAGTACTTC
TRBD2,TRBJ2-7,TRBV4-1,NA,CASSQDSSGGAYEQYF,TGCGCCAGCAGCCAAGATTCTAGCGGGGGGGCTTACGAGCAGTACTTC
NA,TRBJ2-2,TRBV7-9,once,CASSLDRNTGELFF,TGTGCCAGCAGCCTCGACAGAAACACCGGGGAGCTGTTTTTT
NA,TRBJ2-7,TRBV6-5,NA,CASSYTGTFYEQYF,TGTGCCAGCAGTTACACCGGGACATTCTACGAGCAGTACTTC
TRBD2,TRBJ2-5,TRBV27,NA,CASSLSRLAETSGQETQYF,TGTGCCAGCAGTTTATCTCGGCTGGCCGAAACTAGCGGCCAAGAGACCCAGTACTTC
TRBD1,TRBJ2-3,TRBV19,NA,CASSPRDRPTDTQYF,TGTGCCAGTAGTCCCCGGGACAGGCCGACAGATACGCAGTATTTT
NA,TRBJ1-4,TRBV18,NA,CASSPLSLDEKLFF,TGTGCCAGCTCACCTCTATCATTGGATGAAAAACTGTTTTTT
TRBD1,TRBJ2-7,TRBV27,NA,CASNRQGALNEQYF,TGTGCCAGCAATCGACAGGGGGCGCTTAACGAGCAGTACTTC
NA,TRBJ2-1,TRBV10-3,NA,CAISEPKTVGPYNEQFF,TGTGCCATCAGTGAGCCTAAGACAGTAGGCCCCTACAATGAGCAGTTCTTC
NA,TRBJ2-2,TRBV6-5,NA,CASSSGKLSGELFF,TGTGCCAGCAGTTCGGGAAAGTTGTCCGGGGAGCTGTTTTTT
NA,TRBJ1-1,TRBV28,NA,CASSFGQLEAFF,TGTGCCAGCAGTTTTGGGCAGCTAGAAGCTTTCTTT
NA,TRBJ2-5,TRBV18,NA,CASSPQGETQYF,TGTGCCAGCTCACCTCAGGGAGAGACCCAGTACTTC
NA,TRBJ1-1,TRBV6-4,NA,CASSADEENTEAFF,TGTGCCAGCAGCGCTGACGAGGAGAACACTGAAGCTTTCTTT
TRBD1,TRBJ2-3,TRBV29-1,once,CSVGGTVTDTQYF,TGCAGCGTTGGAGGGACAGTCACAGATACGCAGTATTTT
TRBD2,TRBJ2-3,TRBV5-1,NA,CASSWTSGRGSRTDTQYF,TGCGCCAGCAGCTGGACTAGCGGGAGAGGGTCACGCACAGATACGCAGTATTTT